Listed here are 21 T cell receptor beta chains from one sample, sequenced in a study of blood T cell repertoires in COVID-19. The protocol was immunoSEQ multiplex PCR, while the TCRdb copy is restricted to in-frame clones and leaves out a portion. The sample comprises more than 100,000 clones, about four fifths of which are singletons, and roughly 2% rests with the top ten. Sequenced material: peripheral blood. The receptors come from an older man with acute or convalescent COVID-19.

The V and J genes are TRBV6-2 or TRBV6-3 and TRBJ1-1, with D uncertain. The CDR3 is 13 amino acids. From germline, CDR1 is MNHEY and CDR2 SVGEGT. V dropped 1 base and J dropped 1 base, with 4 bases sitting between them. In DNA, the CDR3 is TGTGCCAGCAGTTACTGGGCGAACACTGAAGCTTTCTTT. This translates into CASSYWANTEAFF.

The rearrangement links TRBV7-2 to TRBJ2-7; D might be TRBD2 (6 bases). Trimming stripped 3 bases from V and 6 bases from J, with 9 bases between. This CDR3 comprises 12 residues. CDR1 SGHTA and CDR2 FQGNSA come from the germline V gene. The CDR3 DNA is TGTGCCAGCAGCTTTGGAGGGGTCGAGCAGTACTTC. Its protein is CASSFGGVEQYF.

In this sample, this clone turned up a few times. This chain connects TRBV25-1 to TRBJ1-5; TRBD1 aligns across 8 bases. Germline CDR1 is MGHDK and CDR2 is SYGVNS. Trimming removed 3 bases from V and 8 bases from J; junction bases left unmatched: 6. The CDR3 loop spans 14 amino acids. The CDR3 loop reads CASSDPQGAKPQHF. The CDR3 DNA reads as TGTGCCAGCAGTGATCCCCAGGGGGCAAAGCCCCAGCATTTT.

V is TRBV5-1 and J is TRBJ2-2; 9 bases map to TRBD1. V gave up 2 bases and J gave up 5 bases; unmatched junction bases: 7. Germline V gene data show CDR1 as SGHRS and CDR2 as YFSETQ. The CDR3 has 16 amino acids. CDR3 sequence (DNA): TGCGCCAGCAGCTTTTGGCAGGGACAGGGTACCGGGGAGCTGTTTTTT. The encoded protein is CASSFWQGQGTGELFF.

CDR3 bases: TGTGCCAGCAGCGTAGCGGGTACAGGGGTGAACACTGAAGCTTTCTTT. As protein: CASSVAGTGVNTEAFF. V gene TRBV9 combines with J gene TRBJ1-1; 7 bases agree with TRBD1. The length of the CDR3 is 16 residues. Germline V gene sequence: CDR1 SGDLS, CDR2 YYNGEE. After removal of 0 bases from V and 0 bases from J, the junction contained 5 bases not matched to a gene.

The genes are TRBV3-1 (or the pseudogene TRBV3-2) and TRBJ2-7; the D is unclear. CDR1 LGHDT and CDR2 YNNKEL come from the germline V gene (reference sequence). V lost 6 bases and J lost 1, with 10 bases in between. This CDR3 is 13 amino acids long. CDR3 DNA sequence: TGTGCCAGCAGTCACGACTGGTCCTACGAGCAGTACTTC. Encoded protein: CASSHDWSYEQYF.

This clone was detected a few times. This chain connects TRBV5-4 to TRBJ1-2; 8 bases map to TRBD1. The CDR3 is 16 residues long. The V gene end was trimmed by 0 bases and the J gene end by 6 bases; junction bases not matched to a gene: 10. Germline lookup yields CDR1 SGHNT and CDR2 YYREEE (reference sequence). CDR3 protein: CASSLAGQGPVDGYTF. In nucleotides, the CDR3 is TGTGCCAGCAGCTTGGCCGGACAGGGCCCGGTGGATGGCTACACCTTC.

This chain connects TRBV2 to TRBJ2-3, with a tentative D call TRBD2 (10 bases). Germline values: CDR1 SNHLY, CDR2 FYNNEI. The CDR3 totals 20 residues. Trimming shortened V by 10 bases and J by 2 bases, and 34 bases separated the two germline ends. Here the CDR3 DNA reads TGTGCCAACAGGATACAGGGGGCGCGTATAGCGGGGGGATACACAGATACGCAGTATTTT. The encoded protein is CANRIQGARIAGGYTDTQYF.

This chain connects TRBV4-3 to TRBJ2-1, with 9 bases aligning to TRBD1. The CDR3 loop spans 18 amino acids. The germline V gene has CDR1 LGHNA and CDR2 YSLEER. After removal of 0 bases from V and 5 bases from J, the junction contained 11 bases not matched to a gene. CDR3: CASSQEPHGTGFHNEQFF. The CDR3 nucleotides are TGCGCCAGCAGCCAAGAACCCCATGGGACAGGGTTTCACAATGAGCAGTTCTTC.

This clone occurred once. This chain joins TRBV18 and TRBJ1-5, with D possibly TRBD1 on 5 matching bases. V lost 3 bases and J lost 3, with 21 bases in between. This CDR3 spans 18 amino acids. The V gene's germline CDR1 is KGHSH and CDR2 LQKENI. The CDR3 loop reads CASSPAWEGTVNNQPQHF. CDR3 nucleotide sequence: TGTGCCAGCTCACCGGCCTGGGAGGGGACGGTCAACAATCAGCCCCAGCATTTT.

The rearrangement joins TRBV10-2 to TRBJ1-1; the D is unclear. Germline V gene sequence: CDR1 WSHSY, CDR2 SAAADI. The CDR3 contains 19 residues. V gave up 4 bases and J gave up 2 bases, with 26 bases separating them. Here the CDR3 DNA reads TGCGCCAGCAGTGGTTGGATCTGGGTAGGAACCGGAGGAAACACTGAAGCTTTCTTT. The encoded protein is CASSGWIWVGTGGNTEAFF.

As to this clone: A read error may account for a junction end that differs from germline. The rearrangement uses TRBV6-5 and TRBJ1-2; 9 bases fit TRBD1. CDR3 length equals 14 residues. From germline, CDR1 is MNHEY and CDR2 SVGAGI. The CDR3: CASRPLSTGQGPSF. The CDR3 coding sequence is TGTGCCAGCAGGCCCTTATCGACTGGACAGGGGCCTTCCTTC.

V gene TRBV19 combines with J gene TRBJ2-1, with 11 bases lining up with TRBD2. CDR1 is LNHDA, CDR2 SQIVND, per germline (reference sequence). The junction had 5 bases not matched to a gene; V was cut back by 1 base and J by 9 bases. This CDR3 has 15 residues. Written as DNA, the CDR3 is TGTGCCAGTAGTATAGGTAGCGGGGGGGCATTTGAGCAGTTCTTC. Translated, it gives CASSIGSGGAFEQFF.

This rearrangement joins TRBV5-4 to TRBJ1-2; a possible D gene is TRBD1 (5 bases). This CDR3 has 14 residues. CDR1 is SGHNT, CDR2 YYREEE, per germline (reference sequence). The V end lost 6 bases, the J end lost 0 bases, and 12 bases lay between the germline ends. DNA for the CDR3: TGTGCCAGCAAAGAAAGGGGTTCTAACTATGGCTACACCTTC. Translating gives CASKERGSNYGYTF.

In this sample, this clone turned up a few times. The chain couples TRBV7-9 to TRBJ2-5, with TRBD2 identical over 8 bases. Germline V CDR1 and CDR2: SEHNR, FQNEAQ (reference sequence). Trimming at V came to 4 bases and at J to 4 bases, leaving 8 bases not matched to a gene. CDR3 size: 15 residues. CDR3 loop: CASSSGRGGLETQYF. The DNA for the CDR3 is TGTGCCAGCAGCTCGGGCCGGGGGGGCCTAGAGACCCAGTACTTC.

This sequence joins TRBV7-2 and TRBJ1-6; tentative D call: TRBD1 (5 bases). The CDR3 runs 15 residues. Trimming pared 0 bases from V and 6 bases from J, leaving 9 bases between. Germline CDR1 is SGHTA and CDR2 is FQGNSA. CDR3 sequence reads: CASSLASGPNSPLHF. DNA for the CDR3: TGTGCCAGCAGCTTAGCATCAGGGCCTAATTCACCCCTCCACTTT.

The chain employs TRBV6-5 and TRBJ1-1; D remains ambiguous. CDR1 MNHEY and CDR2 SVGAGI come from the germline V gene. The CDR3 length is 13 residues. V dropped 6 bases and J dropped 8 bases, with 16 bases sitting between them. The CDR3 spells CASRTKGRSEAFF. DNA for the CDR3: TGTGCCAGCAGAACCAAAGGTAGGAGCGAAGCTTTCTTT.

The chain employs TRBV5-1 and TRBJ2-3; D is perhaps TRBD1 (6 bases). Germline-derived CDR1 and CDR2 are SGHRS and YFSETQ. Trimming left V 0 bases short and J 4 bases short, with 12 bases between. This CDR3 region has 15 residues. This CDR3 is CASSLVGGRSDTQYF. The CDR3 DNA reads TGCGCCAGCAGCTTGGTTGGGGGCCGCTCAGATACGCAGTATTTT.

The V call is TRBV10-1, the J call TRBJ1-1, with D perhaps TRBD1 (6 bases). Trimming removed 4 bases at V and 5 bases at J, with 11 bases between. CDR3 length equals 13 residues. Germline V gene data show CDR1 as WNHNN and CDR2 as SYGVQD (reference sequence). The CDR3 region is CASSGTVFTEAFF. The CDR3 region has the DNA TGCGCCAGCAGTGGGACAGTGTTTACTGAAGCTTTCTTT.

This clone appeared once. V and J are TRBV6-2 or TRBV6-3 and TRBJ2-7; 12 bases agree with TRBD2. CDR3 size: 16 residues. V was clipped by 5 bases and J by 5 bases; unmatched bases: 10. In germline, CDR1 is MNHEY, CDR2 SVGEGT. CDR3 nucleotides: TGTGCCAGCAGTCTCGAACTAGCGGGGGGCTTGAACGAGCAGTACTTC. Translated: CASSLELAGGLNEQYF.

Here the CDR3 DNA reads TGTGCCAGCAGCTCCAATGGGGGCCGGGAGACCCAGTACTTC. Residues: CASSSNGGRETQYF. The chain carries TRBV3-1 (or the pseudogene TRBV3-2) and TRBJ2-5, with D possibly matching TRBD1 (6 bases). CDR3 length equals 14 residues. The germline CDR1 and CDR2 sequences are LGHDT and YNNKEL (reference sequence). V was shortened by 5 bases and J by 5 bases, with 15 bases between the two germline ends.